Sequencing of this T cell receptor beta chain was carried out in a study of blood T cell repertoires in COVID-19. Across the study: Acute and convalescent COVID-19 specimens originated in the United States, Italy and Spain. PBMCs, B-cell-depleted T cells, or T cells provided the cDNA or gDNA that made up the material.

In this sample, this clone turned up a few times. This CDR3 contains 15 residues. Trimming removed 4 bases at V and 8 bases at J, with 17 bases between. Germline V CDR1 and CDR2: ENHRY, SYGVKD. Original data processing: The authors estimated nucleated cell counts from reference gene primer amplification. Here immunoSEQ multiplex PCR was the method, and the copy in TCRdb shows in-frame clones only, minus some. V, J and clone size are those of that table, while D and trimming were read from the DNA. The sample includes around 170,000 clones, about 88% of them seen just once. The receptor's source is a man aged 60 to 75 with acute or convalescent COVID-19. This chain uses TRBV10-3 with TRBJ2-2, with a weak D call TRBD1 (6 bases). Specimen: peripheral blood. CDR3 DNA sequence: TGTGCCATCAGTGCAACAGGGCCTCATAGGGGGGAGCTGTTTTTT. The encoded protein is CAISATGPHRGELFF.